The T cell receptor beta chain under discussion was sequenced for a study of neoadjuvant anti-PD-1 for oral cavity cancer. The time point was: after neoadjuvant nivolumab, at surgical resection. Assay: immunoSEQ multiplex PCR; the TCRdb copy retains only in-frame clones and omits some. The sample has around 67,000 clones; about 86% are singletons. Trimming stripped 5 bases from V and 3 bases from J, with 29 bases between. Looked up from germline, CDR1 is MNHEY and CDR2 is SMNVEV (reference sequence). This CDR3 is built from 19 residues. The specimen was PBMCs, collected after nivolumab (anti-PD-1) treatment. The chain combines TRBV27 with TRBJ2-7; D is possibly TRBD2 (7 bases). This TCR was recovered from a person between 40 and 80 years old with oral cavity squamous cell carcinoma. The CDR3 nucleotides are TGTGCCAGCAGTCCGTCACAGGGTAGGCTCCGACTAGCAGACTACGAGCAGTACTTC. Encoded protein: CASSPSQGRLRLADYEQYF.